This entry is about one TCR beta chain. The method was immunoSEQ multiplex PCR; TCRdb's version includes in-frame clones alone and lacks a portion of them. The sample lists over 2 million clones; 85% to 95% were seen once. Only Caucasian adults living in Nashville, Tennessee served as donors. The source of the sample is a study of shared clonotypes between healthy human individuals. The clonotype originates from a man aged 18 to 29 in good health. The source material was naive CD4+ T cells sorted from blood. Subset in this sample: CD45RA+ positively selected.

Here the CDR3 reads CASSVMLNTEAFF. In nucleotides, the CDR3 is TGTGCCAGCAGCGTAATGCTGAACACTGAAGCTTTCTTT. This sequence joins TRBV9 and TRBJ1-1; D unresolved. V was clipped by 1 base and J by 0 bases, with 4 bases between them. Germline V CDR1 and CDR2: SGDLS, YYNGEE. There are 13 residues in the CDR3.